This paragraph reports one T cell receptor (beta chain). Which antigen it targets is not known. Base qualities are not recorded, but no much larger clone differs from it by a single base. For sequencing of the TCRbeta CDR3 region, genomic DNA was extracted from the sorted cells. TCRbeta CDR3 regions were sequenced using the immunoSEQ Assay. What TCRdb holds here is the immuneACCESS table cut down to in-frame rearrangements. Part of the clones is not present; checked against another copy, under half of the missing clones reflect an unresolved V gene, and the others are unexplained. Counted in this sample were about 59,000 clones; approximately 81% of them appeared once. More than 3% of the sample is held by the ten biggest clonotypes. The sample originates from a study of OX40 agonist ivuxolimab in advanced cancers. As for the study more broadly: The costimulatory receptor OX40 (CD134) was targeted by ivuxolimab, a fully human IgG2 agonistic monoclonal antibody. Intravenous ivuxolimab was administered to patients every 2 weeks at six dose levels: 0.01, 0.1, 0.3, 1.5, 3 and 10 mg/kg. Of the roughly 52 dose-escalation patients, hepatocellular carcinoma was present in about 20, melanoma in around 15, renal cell carcinoma in 9 and head and neck cancer in 9. The dose-escalation cohort was over 70% male with a mean age of approximately 59 years, ranging from roughly 20 to 80. Patients were allowed to have had prior anti-PD-1, anti-PD-L1 or anti-CTLA-4 therapy, and around two fifths of the dose-escalation patients had been treated with checkpoint inhibitors. Partial responses were achieved by three dose-escalation patients, of whom one had hepatocellular carcinoma and two had cutaneous melanoma. Peripheral TCRbeta sequencing aimed to test whether ivuxolimab altered TCR sequence diversity and caused clonal T-cell expansion. The paper describes the monotherapy dose-escalation part (N ≈ 49 patients) of the phase I trial of ivuxolimab.

The paper's findings and limits, for the study overall: Low levels of normalized T-cell clonal expansion were also shown by some nonresponding patients. On average, CD8+ T cells showed more expanded clones than CD4+ T cells after ivuxolimab. At doses of 0.1 to 3.0 mg/kg, clonal expansion of both CD4+ and CD8+ blood T cells was observed from baseline to week 6. The antigen specificity of the peripheral T cells that underwent clonal expansion was not determined. In partial responders in the 0.1-3.0 mg/kg groups, normalized peripheral clonal expansion was found to be among the lowest, especially among CD8+ T cells.

The junction shows trimming of 6 bases on V and 4 bases on J, and the gene matches do not reach 8 bases of it. The CDR3 contains 16 residues, cysteine and phenylalanine counted. Only the CDR3 DNA stays, 48 bases, in frame from base 1. The germline V gene supplies CDR1 SNHLY and CDR2 FYNNEI. Patients with autoimmune disease history or receiving systemic immunosuppression were excluded from the trial. Peripheral blood for TCR sequencing was collected from all dose cohorts at baseline, on cycle 4 day 1, and on cycle 7 day 1. The samples were taken from a phase I, first-in-human, multicenter, open-label dose-escalation trial of ivuxolimab. Adults with locally advanced or metastatic melanoma, renal cell, hepatocellular, or head and neck squamous cell carcinoma were enrolled in the trial. CD4+ and CD8+ T cells were sorted separately from peripheral blood before TCR sequencing.

The receptor was isolated from an adult with an advanced solid tumor such as melanoma, head and neck, liver or kidney cancer. The chain links TRBV2 with TRBJ2-5; 13 central bases correspond to TRBD2. The sample consisted of CD4+ or CD8+ T cells sorted from blood, taken in a trial of the OX40 agonist ivuxolimab. The CDR3 loop reads CASSPGLAGIRETQYF. The bases are TGTGCCAGCAGCCCGGGACTAGCGGGAATTAGAGAGACCCAGTACTTC.